This TCR beta chain is from a study of metastatic and nonmetastatic thyroid tumors. The table lists this clone with many counts. Its antigen is unknown. TCRdb re-called the PCR reads through MiXCR. Of 50,000 or so clones detected, around 25% appear once; the ten largest clones hold around 3.2%. Broader study findings: Reported TCR beta diversity, measured in blood and tumor, was significantly higher for malignant thyroid tumors than for benign nodules.

Until they underwent thyroid surgery, no patient had received any treatment. The CDR3 spans 14 residues. Germline CDR1 LGHNA, CDR2 YNFKEQ. With V trimmed by 2 bases and J by 4 bases, 2 bases remained unmatched. The clonotype was recovered from a male donor with papillary thyroid cancer or a benign thyroid nodule (not recorded which). Some clones in this sample may be carry-over from other donors' samples. The V gene is TRBV4-2, the J gene TRBJ2-3; 8 bases line up with TRBD2. The specimen was blood. CDR3 residues: CASSQSGGADTQYF. The CDR3, as DNA: TGTGCCAGCAGCCAATCGGGAGGGGCAGATACGCAGTATTTT.